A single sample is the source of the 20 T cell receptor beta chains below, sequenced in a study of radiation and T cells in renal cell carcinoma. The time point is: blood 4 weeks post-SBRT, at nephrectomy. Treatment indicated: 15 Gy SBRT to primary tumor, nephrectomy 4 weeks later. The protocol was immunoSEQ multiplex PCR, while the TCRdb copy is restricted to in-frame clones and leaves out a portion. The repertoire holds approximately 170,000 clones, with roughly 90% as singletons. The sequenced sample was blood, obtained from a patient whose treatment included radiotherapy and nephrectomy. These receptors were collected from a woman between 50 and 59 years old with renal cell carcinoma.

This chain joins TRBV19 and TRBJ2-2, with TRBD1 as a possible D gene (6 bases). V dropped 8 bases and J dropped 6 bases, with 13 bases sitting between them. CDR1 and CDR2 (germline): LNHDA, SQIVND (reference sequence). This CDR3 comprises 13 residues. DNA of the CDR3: TGTGCCAGTGTACAGGGTACTCCCGGGGAGCTGTTTTTT. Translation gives CASVQGTPGELFF. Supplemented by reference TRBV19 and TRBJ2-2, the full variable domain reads DGGITQSPKYLFRKEGQNVTLSCEQNLNHDAMYWYRQDPGQGLRLIYYSQIVNDFQKGDIAEGYSVSREKKESFPLTVTSAQKNPTAFYLCASVQGTPGELFFGEGSRLTVL.

CDR3 region: CASSQAVMNTEAFF. The CDR3 region has the DNA TGTGCCAGCAGCCAAGCCGTCATGAACACTGAAGCTTTCTTT. The rearrangement joins TRBV4-2 to TRBJ1-1; D not certain. Germline assignment: CDR1 LGHNA and CDR2 YNFKEQ. Trimming left V 1 base short and J 0 bases short, with 6 bases between. The CDR3 loop spans 14 amino acids.

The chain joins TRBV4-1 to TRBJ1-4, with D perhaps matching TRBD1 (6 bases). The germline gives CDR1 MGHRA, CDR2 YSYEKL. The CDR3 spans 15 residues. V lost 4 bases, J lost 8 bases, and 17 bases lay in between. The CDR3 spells CASSPPAQGSEKLFF. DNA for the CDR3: TGCGCCAGCAGCCCCCCGGCACAGGGATCCGAAAAACTGTTTTTT.

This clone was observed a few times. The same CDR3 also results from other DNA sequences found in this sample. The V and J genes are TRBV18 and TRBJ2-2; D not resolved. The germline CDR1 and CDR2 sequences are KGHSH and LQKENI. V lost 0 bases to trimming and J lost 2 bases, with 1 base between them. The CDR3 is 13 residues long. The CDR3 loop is CASSPPNTGELFF. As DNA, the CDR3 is TGTGCCAGCTCACCACCTAACACCGGGGAGCTGTTTTTT.

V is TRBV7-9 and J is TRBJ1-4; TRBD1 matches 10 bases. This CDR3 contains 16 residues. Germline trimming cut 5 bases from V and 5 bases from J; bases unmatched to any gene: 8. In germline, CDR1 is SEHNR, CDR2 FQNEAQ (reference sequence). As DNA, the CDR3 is TGTGCCAGCAGCCTGACAGGGGGCAGATCGAATGAAAAACTGTTTTTT. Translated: CASSLTGGRSNEKLFF.

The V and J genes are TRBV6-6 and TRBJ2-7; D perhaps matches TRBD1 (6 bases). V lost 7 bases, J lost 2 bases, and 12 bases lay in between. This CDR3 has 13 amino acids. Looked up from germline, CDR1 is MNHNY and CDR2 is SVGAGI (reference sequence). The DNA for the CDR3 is TGTGCCAGCAAAGACAGGTTTCCCTACGAGCAGTACTTC. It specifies CASKDRFPYEQYF.

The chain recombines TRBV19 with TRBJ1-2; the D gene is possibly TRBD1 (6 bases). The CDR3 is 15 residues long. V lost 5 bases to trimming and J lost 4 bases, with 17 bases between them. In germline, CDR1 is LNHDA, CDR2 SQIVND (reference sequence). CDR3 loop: CASSVPGGAGYGYTF. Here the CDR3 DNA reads TGTGCCAGTAGTGTCCCGGGGGGCGCGGGCTATGGCTACACCTTC. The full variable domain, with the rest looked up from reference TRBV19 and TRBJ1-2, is DGGITQSPKYLFRKEGQNVTLSCEQNLNHDAMYWYRQDPGQGLRLIYYSQIVNDFQKGDIAEGYSVSREKKESFPLTVTSAQKNPTAFYLCASSVPGGAGYGYTFGSGTRLTVV.

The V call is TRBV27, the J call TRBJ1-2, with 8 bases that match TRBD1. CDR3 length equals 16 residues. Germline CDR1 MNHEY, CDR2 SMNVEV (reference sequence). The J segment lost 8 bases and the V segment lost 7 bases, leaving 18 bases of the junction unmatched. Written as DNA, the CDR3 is TGTGCCAGCACCAGTTTCACTGTGGGACAGGTACGAGGCTACACCTTC. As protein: CASTSFTVGQVRGYTF.

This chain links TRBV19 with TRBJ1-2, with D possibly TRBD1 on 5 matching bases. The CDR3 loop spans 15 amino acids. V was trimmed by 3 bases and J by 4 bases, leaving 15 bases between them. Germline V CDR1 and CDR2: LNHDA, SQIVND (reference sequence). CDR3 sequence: CASSILGGRSYGYTF. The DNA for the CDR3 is TGTGCCAGTAGTATCCTGGGGGGGAGATCCTATGGCTACACCTTC.

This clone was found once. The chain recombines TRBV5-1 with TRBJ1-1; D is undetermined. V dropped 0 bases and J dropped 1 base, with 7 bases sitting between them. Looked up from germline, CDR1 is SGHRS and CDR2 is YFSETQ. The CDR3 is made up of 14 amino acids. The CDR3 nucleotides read TGCGCCAGCAGCTTGGTACAGAGGAACACTGAAGCTTTCTTT. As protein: CASSLVQRNTEAFF.

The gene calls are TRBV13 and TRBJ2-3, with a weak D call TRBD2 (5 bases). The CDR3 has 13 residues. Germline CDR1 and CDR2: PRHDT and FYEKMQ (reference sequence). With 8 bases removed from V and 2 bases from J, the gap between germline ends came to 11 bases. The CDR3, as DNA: TGTGCCAGCGGACTGGGAACCACAGATACGCAGTATTTT. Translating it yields CASGLGTTDTQYF. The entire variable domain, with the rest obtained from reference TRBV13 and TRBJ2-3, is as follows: AAGVIQSPRHLIKEKRETATLKCYPIPRHDTVYWYQQGPGQDPQFLISFYEKMQSDKGSIPDRFSAQQFSDYHSELNMSSLELGDSALYFCASGLGTTDTQYFGPGTRLTVL.

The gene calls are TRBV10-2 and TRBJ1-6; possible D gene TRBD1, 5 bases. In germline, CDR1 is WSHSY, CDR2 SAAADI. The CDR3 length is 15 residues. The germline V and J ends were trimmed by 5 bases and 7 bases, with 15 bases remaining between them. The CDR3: CASSRAGFENSPLHF. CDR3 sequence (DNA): TGCGCCAGCAGTAGGGCAGGGTTCGAAAATTCACCCCTCCACTTT.

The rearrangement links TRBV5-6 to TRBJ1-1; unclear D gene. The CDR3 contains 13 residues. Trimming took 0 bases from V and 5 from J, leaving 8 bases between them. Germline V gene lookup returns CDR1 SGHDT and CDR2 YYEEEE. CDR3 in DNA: TGTGCCAGCAGCTTGGGGTTTCGGACTGAAGCTTTCTTT. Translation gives CASSLGFRTEAFF.

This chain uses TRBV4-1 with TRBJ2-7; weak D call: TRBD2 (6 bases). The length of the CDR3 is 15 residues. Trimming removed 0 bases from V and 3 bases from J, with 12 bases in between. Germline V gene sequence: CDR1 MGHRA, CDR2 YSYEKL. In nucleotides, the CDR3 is TGCGCCAGCAGCCAAGAAGGGACTGACGGCTACGAGCAGTACTTC. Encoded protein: CASSQEGTDGYEQYF.

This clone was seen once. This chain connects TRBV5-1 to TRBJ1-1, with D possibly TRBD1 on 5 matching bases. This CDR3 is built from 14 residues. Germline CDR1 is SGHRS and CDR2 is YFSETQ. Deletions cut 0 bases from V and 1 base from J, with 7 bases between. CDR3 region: CASSLAQGNTEAFF. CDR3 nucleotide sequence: TGCGCCAGCAGCTTGGCGCAGGGGAACACTGAAGCTTTCTTT.

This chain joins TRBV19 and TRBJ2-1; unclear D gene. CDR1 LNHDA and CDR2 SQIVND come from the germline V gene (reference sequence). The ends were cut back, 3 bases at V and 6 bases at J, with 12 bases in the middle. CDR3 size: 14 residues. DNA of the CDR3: TGTGCCAGTAGTATCAGAGCGCGGAGCAATGAGCAGTTCTTC. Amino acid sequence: CASSIRARSNEQFF.

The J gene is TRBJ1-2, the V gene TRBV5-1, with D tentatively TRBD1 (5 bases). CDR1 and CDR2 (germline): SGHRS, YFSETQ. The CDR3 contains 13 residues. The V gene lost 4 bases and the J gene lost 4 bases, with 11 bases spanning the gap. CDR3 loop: CASSPDIRYGYTF. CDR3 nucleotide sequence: TGCGCCAGCAGCCCGGACATTCGCTATGGCTACACCTTC. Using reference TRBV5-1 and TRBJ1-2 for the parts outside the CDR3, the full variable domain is KAGVTQTPRYLIKTRGQQVTLSCSPISGHRSVSWYQQTPGQGLQFLFEYFSETQRNKGNFPGRFSGRQFSNSRSEMNVSTLELGDSALYLCASSPDIRYGYTFGSGTRLTVV.

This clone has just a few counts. CDR3 DNA sequence: TGTGCTACCTTTAGCGGGGGCCCCACCGGGGAGCTGTTTTTT. It codes for CATFSGGPTGELFF. The rearrangement links TRBV7-7 to TRBJ2-2; 9 nucleotides match TRBD2. Germline CDR1 is SSHAT and CDR2 is FNYEAQ (reference sequence). CDR3 length: 14 residues.

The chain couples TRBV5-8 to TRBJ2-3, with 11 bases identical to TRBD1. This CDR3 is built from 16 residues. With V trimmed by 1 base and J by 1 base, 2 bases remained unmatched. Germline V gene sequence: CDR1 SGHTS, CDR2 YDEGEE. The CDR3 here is CASSLLGQGGTDTQYF. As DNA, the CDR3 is TGTGCCAGCAGCTTGCTGGGACAGGGGGGCACAGATACGCAGTATTTT.

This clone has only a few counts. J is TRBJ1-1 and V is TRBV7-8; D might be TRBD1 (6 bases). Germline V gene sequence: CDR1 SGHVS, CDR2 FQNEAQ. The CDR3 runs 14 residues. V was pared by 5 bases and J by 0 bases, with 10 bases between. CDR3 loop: CASSRDRLNTEAFF. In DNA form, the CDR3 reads TGTGCCAGCAGCCGAGACAGGCTGAACACTGAAGCTTTCTTT. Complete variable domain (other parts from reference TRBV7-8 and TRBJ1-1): GAGVSQSPRYKVAKRGQDVALRCDPISGHVSLFWYQQALGQGPEFLTYFQNEAQLDKSGLPSDRFFAERPEGSVSTLKIQRTQQEDSAVYLCASSRDRLNTEAFFGQGTRLTVV.